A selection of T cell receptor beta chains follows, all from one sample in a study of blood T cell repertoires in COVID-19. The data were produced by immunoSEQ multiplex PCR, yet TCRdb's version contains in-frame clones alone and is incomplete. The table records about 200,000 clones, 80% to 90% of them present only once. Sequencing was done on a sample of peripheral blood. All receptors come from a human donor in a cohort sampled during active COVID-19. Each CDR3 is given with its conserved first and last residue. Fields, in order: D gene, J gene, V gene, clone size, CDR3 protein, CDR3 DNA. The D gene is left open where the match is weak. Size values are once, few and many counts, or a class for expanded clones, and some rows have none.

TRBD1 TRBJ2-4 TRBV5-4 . CASSSLGAGGAKNIQYF TGTGCCAGCAGCTCTTTGGGGGCAGGGGGTGCCAAAAACATTCAGTACTTC
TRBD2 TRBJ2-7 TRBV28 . CASSARLGGRTGGPDEQYF TGTGCCAGCAGTGCCCGTTTGGGAGGTCGTACGGGAGGGCCTGACGAGCAGTACTTC
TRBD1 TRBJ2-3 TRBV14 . CASSQETGVRTDTQYF TGTGCCAGCAGCCAGGAGACAGGGGTACGCACAGATACGCAGTATTTT
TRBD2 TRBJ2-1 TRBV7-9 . CASRLAGYNEQFF TGTGCCAGCAGGCTAGCGGGATACAATGAGCAGTTCTTC
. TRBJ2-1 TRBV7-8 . CASSLAVREPYNEQFF TGTGCCAGCAGCTTAGCAGTGCGGGAACCGTACAATGAGCAGTTCTTC
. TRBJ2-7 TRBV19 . CASSSVPYEQYF TGTGCCAGTAGTTCGGTCCCCTACGAGCAGTACTTC
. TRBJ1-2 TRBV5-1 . CASSLQGDGYTF TGCGCCAGCAGCTTACAGGGTGATGGCTACACCTTC
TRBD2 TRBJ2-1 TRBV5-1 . CASSLDSLREYYNEQFF TGCGCCAGCAGCTTGGACAGTCTGCGGGAGTACTACAATGAGCAGTTCTTC
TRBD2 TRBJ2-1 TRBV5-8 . CASSLDGLAGGPYNEQFF TGTGCCAGCAGCTTGGACGGACTAGCGGGAGGGCCCTACAATGAGCAGTTCTTC
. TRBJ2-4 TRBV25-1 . CASSEYGGRGNIQYF TGTGCCAGCAGTGAATACGGGGGGCGCGGAAACATTCAGTACTTC
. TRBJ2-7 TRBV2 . CASGGGYEQYF TGTGCCAGCGGGGGAGGCTACGAGCAGTACTTC
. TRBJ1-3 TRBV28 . CASSLFRSGNTIYF TGTGCCAGCAGTTTATTTAGATCTGGAAACACCATATATTTT
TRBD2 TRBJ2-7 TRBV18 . CASSPLPFSSGGVYEQYF TGTGCCAGCTCACCCCTACCCTTTTCTAGCGGGGGGGTCTACGAGCAGTACTTC
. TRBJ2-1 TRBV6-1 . CASSEAGSPSYNEQFF TGTGCCAGCAGTGAAGCAGGGAGCCCCTCCTACAATGAGCAGTTCTTC
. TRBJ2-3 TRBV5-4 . CASSLQGIGTDTQYF TGTGCCAGCAGCTTGCAGGGCATTGGCACAGATACGCAGTATTTT
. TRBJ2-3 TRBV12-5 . CASGLLGPPGTPHSYTDTQYF TGTGCTAGTGGTTTACTGGGGCCCCCCGGGACTCCGCACTCCTACACAGATACGCAGTATTTT
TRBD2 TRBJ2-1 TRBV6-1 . CASSQQLAINEQFF TGTGCCAGCAGCCAACAACTAGCGATCAATGAGCAGTTCTTC
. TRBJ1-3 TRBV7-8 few CASSLLGGYSGNTIYF TGTGCCAGCAGCCTCCTAGGCGGATACTCTGGAAACACCATATATTTT
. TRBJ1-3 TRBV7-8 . CASSHGLLSGNTIYF TGTGCCAGCAGCCATGGACTGCTCTCTGGAAACACCATATATTTT
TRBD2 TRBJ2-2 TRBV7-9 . CASSLILAGALGELFF TGTGCCAGCAGCTTAATCCTAGCGGGAGCGCTCGGGGAGCTGTTTTTT
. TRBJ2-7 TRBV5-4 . CASSLTVSSYEQYF TGTGCCAGCAGCTTGACCGTTAGCTCCTACGAGCAGTACTTC
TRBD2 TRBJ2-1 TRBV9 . CASSVSGSSYNEQFF TGTGCCAGCAGCGTTAGCGGGAGCTCCTACAATGAGCAGTTCTTC
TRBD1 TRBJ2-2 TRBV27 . CASSPYQRLRQGTGELFF TGTGCCAGCAGTCCCTACCAACGACTTCGACAGGGGACCGGGGAGCTGTTTTTT
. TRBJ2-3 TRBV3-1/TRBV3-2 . CASSPQGGARRDTQYF TGTGCCAGCAGCCCCCAGGGGGGAGCCAGACGAGATACGCAGTATTTT
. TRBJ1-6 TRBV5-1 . CASSLVSGTYSPLHF TGCGCCAGCAGCTTGGTGTCAGGGACATACTCACCCCTCCACTTT
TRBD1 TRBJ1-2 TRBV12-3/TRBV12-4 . CASSFGQGDGYTF TGTGCCAGCAGTTTCGGACAGGGAGATGGCTACACCTTC
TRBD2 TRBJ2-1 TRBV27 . CASSLRLADYNEQFF TGTGCCAGCAGTCTAAGACTAGCGGACTACAATGAGCAGTTCTTC